This TCR beta chain is drawn from a study of shared clonotypes between healthy human individuals. Repertoires were generated with immunoSEQ multiplex PCR, while TCRdb's copy carries only in-frame clones and drops some. The repertoire consists of some 980,000 clones, with approximately 80% occurring once and the leading ten covering around 1.4%. For this clone: The CDR3 ends on some other residue instead of the conserved phenylalanine or tryptophan, so this is likely a read error. It is unclear where the CDR3 begins or ends on the DNA, so no DNA is shown, and the CDR3 is as TCRdb lists it.

CDR1 and CDR2 from the germline V gene are SGHAT and FQNNGV. The CDR3 totals 12 residues, both ends included. Material: memory CD4+ T cells sorted from blood. Subset meaning: CD45RA-negative fraction. J is TRBJ2-7 and V is TRBV11-2; TRBD1 is the table's D call, not checked against the DNA. The sequence came from a man in his late teens or twenties in good health. The CDR3 reads CASSSRQGPTYL.